The next 4 T cell receptor beta chains were all read from a single sample in a study of T cell responses to AZD1222 COVID-19 vaccine. Repertoires were generated with immunoSEQ multiplex PCR, while TCRdb's copy carries only in-frame clones and drops some. The sample has about 180,000 clones, 85% to 90% seen once. Specimen: peripheral blood, collected on day 0 of AZD1222 vaccination. These receptors all come from an adult in good health.

V gene TRBV11-2 combines with J gene TRBJ1-1, with 11 bases lining up with TRBD1. V lost 2 bases and J lost 6; bases outside the gene matches: 5. The CDR3 extends over 15 amino acids. The germline V gene has CDR1 SGHAT and CDR2 FQNNGV. Here the CDR3 reads CASSLRGQGASEAFF. CDR3 nucleotide sequence: TGTGCCAGCAGCTTAAGAGGACAGGGGGCTTCTGAAGCTTTCTTT.

This rearrangement joins TRBV29-1 to TRBJ2-2; a possible D gene is TRBD1 (7 bases). The V gene's germline CDR1 is SQVTM and CDR2 ANQGSEA. The CDR3 totals 14 residues. Trimming stripped 1 base from V and 7 bases from J, with 13 bases between. The CDR3 sequence: CSVEGTGGSGELFF. CDR3 coding DNA: TGCAGCGTTGAAGGGACAGGAGGGAGCGGGGAGCTGTTTTTT.

V gene TRBV20-1 combines with J gene TRBJ2-1; no reliable D call. The CDR3 consists of 12 residues. Between the trimmed V and J ends, which lost 3 bases and 2 bases, there was a span of 5 bases. In germline, CDR1 is DFQATT, CDR2 SNEGSKA (reference sequence). CDR3 residues: CSASGAYNEQFF. The CDR3 DNA follows: TGCAGTGCTAGTGGGGCCTACAATGAGCAGTTCTTC.

CDR3 sequence (DNA): TGTGCCAGCAGCTTAGTTCTCTCCTACGAGCAGTACTTC. Translation: CASSLVLSYEQYF. J is TRBJ2-7 and V is TRBV7-2, with D unclear. Looked up from germline, CDR1 is SGHTA and CDR2 is FQGNSA. Trimming pared 1 base from V and 0 bases from J, leaving 4 bases between. The CDR3 totals 13 residues.